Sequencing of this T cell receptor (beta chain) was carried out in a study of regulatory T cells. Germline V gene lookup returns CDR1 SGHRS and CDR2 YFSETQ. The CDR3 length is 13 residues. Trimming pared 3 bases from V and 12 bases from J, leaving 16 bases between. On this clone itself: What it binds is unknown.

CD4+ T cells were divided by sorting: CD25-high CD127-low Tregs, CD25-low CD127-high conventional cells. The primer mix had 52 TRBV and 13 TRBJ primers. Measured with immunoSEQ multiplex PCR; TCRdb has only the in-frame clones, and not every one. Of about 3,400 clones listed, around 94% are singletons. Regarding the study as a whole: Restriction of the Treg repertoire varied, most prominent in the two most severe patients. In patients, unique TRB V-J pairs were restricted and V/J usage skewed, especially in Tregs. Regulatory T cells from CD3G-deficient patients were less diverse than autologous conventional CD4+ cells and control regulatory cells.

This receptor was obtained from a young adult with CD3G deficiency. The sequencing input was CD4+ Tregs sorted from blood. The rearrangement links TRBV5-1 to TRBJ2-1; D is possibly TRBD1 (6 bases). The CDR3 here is CASSSYRDPVQFF. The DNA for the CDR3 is TGCGCCAGCAGCTCTTACAGGGATCCGGTGCAGTTCTTC.